Following are 20 T cell receptor beta chains from one sample sequenced in a study of beta chain features in type 1 diabetes. The investigators reverse transcribed all of the isolated RNA, so they sequenced expressed TCRB transcripts. Profiling relied on immunoSEQ multiplex PCR, and the TCRdb table lists in-frame clones only, not all of them. The data show some 330,000 clones, roughly 11% seen once. Sequencing was carried out using naive CD4+ T cells from blood. The receptors were sampled from a young woman in good health.

This clone has only a few counts. The chain uses TRBV6-5 and TRBJ1-5, with TRBD1 identical over 9 bases. V dropped 6 bases and J dropped 4; count of bases not matched to a gene: 4. The CDR3 loop spans 14 amino acids. Germline V gene lookup returns CDR1 MNHEY and CDR2 SVGAGI. The CDR3 sequence: CASRPGQGNQPQHF. The CDR3 nucleotides are TGTGCCAGCAGGCCGGGACAGGGTAATCAGCCCCAGCATTTT.

The chain combines TRBV15 with TRBJ2-7; TRBD2 aligns across 9 bases. The V segment lost 0 bases and the J segment 4 bases; nucleotides outside the gene matches: 4. In germline, CDR1 is LNHNV, CDR2 YYDKDF (reference sequence). This CDR3 has 15 amino acids. Here the CDR3 reads CATSRDSGSLYEQYF. The CDR3 DNA sequence: TGTGCCACCAGCAGAGATAGCGGGAGTTTATACGAGCAGTACTTC.

There are a few counts of this clone. The chain employs TRBV29-1 and TRBJ1-2; no clear D. V lost 7 bases and J 4 bases, leaving 22 bases between the germline ends. The CDR3 runs 15 residues. The V gene's germline CDR1 is SQVTM and CDR2 ANQGSEA. The DNA for the CDR3 is TGCAGCGCTAGCTCCGGGCCCCTGGGCGGCTATGGCTACACCTTC. It codes for CSASSGPLGGYGYTF.

The chain employs TRBV28 and TRBJ1-5; a possible D gene is TRBD1 (5 bases). Germline CDR1 reads MDHEN; CDR2 reads SYDVKM. The V end was cut by 3 bases, the J end by 5 bases, with 23 bases between. The CDR3 sequence is 18 residues long. The CDR3 coding sequence is TGTGCCAGCAGTTTCCCACGGGAGGGGACCTTGAAGGATCAGCCCCAGCATTTT. Translating gives CASSFPREGTLKDQPQHF.

The gene calls are TRBV7-2 and TRBJ1-1, with D perhaps matching TRBD1 (5 bases). Deletions cut 5 bases from V and 5 bases from J, with 12 bases between. Germline CDR1 is SGHTA and CDR2 is FQGNSA. The CDR3 spans 13 residues. CDR3: CASSLRDGTEAFF. CDR3 bases: TGTGCCAGCAGCCTCAGGGATGGGACTGAAGCTTTCTTT. Based on the CDR3 plus reference TRBV7-2 and TRBJ1-1, the full variable domain is GAGVSQSPSNKVTEKGKDVELRCDPISGHTALYWYRQSLGQGLEFLIYFQGNSAPDKSGLPSDRFSAERTGGSVSTLTIQRTQQEDSAVYLCASSLRDGTEAFFGQGTRLTVV.

The V gene is TRBV30, the J gene TRBJ1-3, with D maybe TRBD1 (6 bases). This CDR3 contains 15 residues. V lost 1 base to trimming and J lost 8 bases, with 18 bases between them. CDR1 GTSNPN and CDR2 SVGIG come from the germline V gene (reference sequence). CDR3 region: CAWSAGHSLGDTIYF. CDR3 DNA: TGTGCCTGGAGTGCGGGACACTCCCTCGGAGACACCATATATTTT.

The CDR3: CASIGGLASSYNEQFF. The CDR3 DNA reads as TGTGCCAGCATTGGTGGACTGGCAAGCTCCTACAATGAGCAGTTCTTC. This chain connects TRBV27 to TRBJ2-1, with a weak D call TRBD2 (5 bases). Germline V CDR1 and CDR2: MNHEY, SMNVEV (reference sequence). Between the trimmed V and J ends, which lost 7 bases and 0 bases, there was a span of 16 bases. This CDR3 comprises 16 residues.

This clone appeared a few times. V is TRBV18 and J is TRBJ1-1, with D unresolved. CDR1 is KGHSH and CDR2 is LQKENI in the germline V gene. The CDR3 covers 16 residues. Between the trimmed V and J ends, which lost 1 base and 3 bases, there was a span of 15 bases. CDR3 DNA: TGTGCCAGCTCACCACTCCCAACTCAGAGGGACACTGAAGCTTTCTTT. As protein: CASSPLPTQRDTEAFF.

This clone showed up just a few times. This CDR3 reads CASNSWTGGNEQFF. The CDR3 coding sequence is TGTGCCAGCAATTCATGGACAGGGGGAAATGAGCAGTTCTTC. The rearrangement links TRBV28 to TRBJ2-1, with 10 bases matching TRBD1. In germline, CDR1 is MDHEN, CDR2 SYDVKM. V shed 7 bases, J shed 7 bases, and the junction held 7 bases outside the gene matches. This CDR3 is 14 amino acids long.

J is TRBJ2-2 and V is TRBV2, with 10 positions matching TRBD2. V was clipped by 3 bases and J by 7 bases; unmatched bases: 5. The CDR3 contains 15 residues. From germline, CDR1 is SNHLY and CDR2 FYNNEI. The CDR3: CASSEASGSVGELFF. The CDR3 nucleotides read TGTGCCAGCAGTGAGGCTAGCGGGAGTGTCGGGGAGCTGTTTTTT.

V and J are TRBV14 and TRBJ2-1; 11 bases map to TRBD2. The CDR3 sequence is 13 residues long. Trimming removed 10 bases from V and 1 base from J; junction bases left unmatched: 0. Germline CDR1 reads SGHDN; CDR2 reads FVKESK. CDR3 bases: TGTGCCACTAGCGGGAGGTCCTACAATGAGCAGTTCTTC. Its translation is CATSGRSYNEQFF.

V and J are TRBV18 and TRBJ1-5; unclear D gene. V dropped 2 bases and J dropped 1 base, with 9 bases sitting between them. Looked up from germline, CDR1 is KGHSH and CDR2 is LQKENI. This CDR3 comprises 15 residues. The CDR3 coding sequence is TGTGCCAGCTCACCAGCAGGCTTGAGCAATCAGCCCCAGCATTTT. Translation: CASSPAGLSNQPQHF.

This clone was recorded a few times. The chain employs TRBV7-9 and TRBJ1-4; 10 positions agree with TRBD1. This CDR3 region has 15 residues. J was trimmed by 8 bases and V by 4 bases; bases with no gene match: 7. Germline-derived CDR1 and CDR2 are SEHNR and FQNEAQ (reference sequence). CDR3: CASSSRDRGGEKLFF. CDR3 in DNA: TGTGCCAGCAGCTCCCGGGACAGGGGAGGAGAAAAACTGTTTTTT.

This clone was found a few times. This sequence joins TRBV19 and TRBJ2-5, with D perhaps matching TRBD1 (6 bases). Trimming left V 1 base short and J 1 base short, with 10 bases between. This CDR3 is 15 amino acids long. The germline CDR1 and CDR2 sequences are LNHDA and SQIVND (reference sequence). DNA of the CDR3: TGTGCCAGTAGTATAGTAGGACAGTTCCAAGAGACCCAGTACTTC. This sequence encodes CASSIVGQFQETQYF.

This chain links TRBV4-3 with TRBJ1-4, with a weak D call TRBD1 (5 bases). The germline CDR1 and CDR2 sequences are LGHNA and YSLEER. The ends were cut back, 4 bases at V and 4 bases at J, with 13 bases in the middle. There are 15 residues in the CDR3. The chain's CDR3 is CASSPKGQGNEKLFF. CDR3 in DNA: TGCGCCAGCAGCCCTAAGGGGCAGGGTAATGAAAAACTGTTTTTT.

There are a few counts of this clone. Written as DNA, the CDR3 is TGTGCCTGGAGTACGGGACTTCCCCACAATGAGCAGTTCTTC. Protein sequence: CAWSTGLPHNEQFF. The chain recombines TRBV30 with TRBJ2-1; possibly TRBD2 for D (6 bases). CDR1 is GTSNPN, CDR2 SVGIG, per germline (reference sequence). Trimming stripped 2 bases from V and 5 bases from J, with 13 bases between. The CDR3 is 14 amino acids.

CDR3 loop: CASSLNPSGEVRETQYF. The CDR3 nucleotides read TGTGCCAGCAGCCTGAACCCTAGCGGGGAGGTCCGGGAGACCCAGTACTTC. The chain carries TRBV21-1 and TRBJ2-5; TRBD2 reflects the table's D call only, with no check against the DNA. TRBV21-1 is a known pseudogene. The CDR3 sequence is 17 residues long.

This sequence joins TRBV28 and TRBJ2-1; 12 bases fit TRBD2. J gave up 5 bases and V 2 bases, and 4 bases lay outside the gene matches. The CDR3 runs 16 residues. CDR1 and CDR2 from the germline V gene are MDHEN and SYDVKM. CDR3 nucleotide sequence: TGTGCCAGCAGTTTAGAGCTAGCGGGAGGGAACAATGAGCAGTTCTTC. Protein: CASSLELAGGNNEQFF. The entire variable domain, with the rest obtained from reference TRBV28 and TRBJ2-1, is as follows: DVKVTQSSRYLVKRTGEKVFLECVQDMDHENMFWYRQDPGLGLRLIYFSYDVKMKEKGDIPEGYSVSREKKERFSLILESASTNQTSMYLCASSLELAGGNNEQFFGPGTRLTVL.

This clone was counted only a few times. The chain uses TRBV14 and TRBJ1-4, with 8 bases fitting TRBD1. Looked up from germline, CDR1 is SGHDN and CDR2 is FVKESK. V dropped 4 bases and J dropped 7; count of bases not matched to a gene: 14. The CDR3 runs 17 residues. The CDR3 loop is CASSPHRGQGRSEKLFF. Written as DNA, the CDR3 is TGTGCCAGCAGCCCCCATCGAGGACAGGGCAGATCTGAAAAACTGTTTTTT.

This clone was found a few times. The V call is TRBV14, the J call TRBJ2-1; 9 bases are shared with TRBD1. V shed 4 bases, J shed 7 bases, and the junction held 11 bases outside the gene matches. This CDR3 region has 16 residues. Germline assignment: CDR1 SGHDN and CDR2 FVKESK. The CDR3 DNA follows: TGTGCCAGCAGCCCCCCCGGGACAGGGTCGTGGAATGAGCAGTTCTTC. It translates to CASSPPGTGSWNEQFF. The full variable domain, with the rest looked up from reference TRBV14 and TRBJ2-1, is EAGVTQFPSHSVIEKGQTVTLRCDPISGHDNLYWYRRVMGKEIKFLLHFVKESKQDESGMPNNRFLAERTGGTYSTLKVQPAELEDSGVYFCASSPPGTGSWNEQFFGPGTRLTVL.